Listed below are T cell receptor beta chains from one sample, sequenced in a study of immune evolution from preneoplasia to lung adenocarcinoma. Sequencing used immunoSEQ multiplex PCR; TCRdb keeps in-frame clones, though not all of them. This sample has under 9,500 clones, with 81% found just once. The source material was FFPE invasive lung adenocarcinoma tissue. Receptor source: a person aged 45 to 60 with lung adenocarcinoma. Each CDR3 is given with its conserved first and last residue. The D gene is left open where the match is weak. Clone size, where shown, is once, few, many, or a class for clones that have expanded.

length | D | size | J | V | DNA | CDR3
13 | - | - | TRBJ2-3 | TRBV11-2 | TGTGCCAGCAGCTTAGCAGGGACAGATACGCAGTATTTT | CASSLAGTDTQYF
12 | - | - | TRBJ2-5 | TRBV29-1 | TGCAGCGTGGGCCGGGAGAAAGAGACCCAGTACTTC | CSVGREKETQYF
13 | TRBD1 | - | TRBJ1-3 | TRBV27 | TGTGCCGGACACAGGGGCTCTGGAAACACCATATATTTT | CAGHRGSGNTIYF
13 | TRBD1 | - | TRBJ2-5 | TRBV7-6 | TGTGCCAGCAGCCGAGGGACAGGGGAGACCCAGTACTTC | CASSRGTGETQYF
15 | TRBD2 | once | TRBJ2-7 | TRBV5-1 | TGCGCCAGCAGCTTGGGAGCGGGGGAGACCTACGAGCAGTACTTC | CASSLGAGETYEQYF
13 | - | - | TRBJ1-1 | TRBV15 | TGTGCCACCAGCAGCCTGACGAACACTGAAGCTTTCTTT | CATSSLTNTEAFF
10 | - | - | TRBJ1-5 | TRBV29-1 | TGCAGCCCCGAACGGCAGCCCCAGCATTTT | CSPERQPQHF
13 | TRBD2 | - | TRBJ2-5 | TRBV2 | TGTGCCAGCAGTTGGACTAGCGTAGAGACCCAGTACTTC | CASSWTSVETQYF
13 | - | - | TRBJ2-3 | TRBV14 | TGTGCCAGCAGCCAACAGGAGGGGGATACGCAGTATTTT | CASSQQEGDTQYF
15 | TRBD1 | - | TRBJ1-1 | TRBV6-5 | TGTGCCAGCAGTACGAGACAGGGGGCGAACACTGAAGCTTTCTTT | CASSTRQGANTEAFF
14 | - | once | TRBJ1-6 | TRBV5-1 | TGCGCCAGCAGCTTGGTTCTAGGGGATTCACCCCTCCACTTT | CASSLVLGDSPLHF
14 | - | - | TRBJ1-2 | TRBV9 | TGTGCCAGCAGCGGGTGGACAAATTCCTATGGCTACACCTTT | CASSGWTNSYGYTF
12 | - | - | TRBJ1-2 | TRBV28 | TGTGCCAGCAGTTTATCTAACTATGGCTACACCTTC | CASSLSNYGYTF
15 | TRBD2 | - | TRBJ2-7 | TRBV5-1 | TGCGCCAGCAGCTTGCTCCGGGGGGGCCACTACGAGCAGTACTTC | CASSLLRGGHYEQYF
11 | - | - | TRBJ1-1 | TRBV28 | TGTGCCAGCAGGGGGCACACTGAAGCTTTCTTT | CASRGHTEAFF
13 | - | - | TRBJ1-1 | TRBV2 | TGTGCCAGCAGCCGCGAAGGGATCACTGAAGCTTTCTTT | CASSREGITEAFF